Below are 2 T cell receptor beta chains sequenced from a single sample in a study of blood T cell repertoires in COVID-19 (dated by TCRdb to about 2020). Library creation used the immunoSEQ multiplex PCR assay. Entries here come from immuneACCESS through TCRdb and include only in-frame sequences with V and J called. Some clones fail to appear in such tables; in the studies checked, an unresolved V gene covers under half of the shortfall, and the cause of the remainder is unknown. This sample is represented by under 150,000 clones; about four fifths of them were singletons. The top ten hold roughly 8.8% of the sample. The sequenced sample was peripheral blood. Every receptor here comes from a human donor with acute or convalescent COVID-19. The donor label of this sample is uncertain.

For the CDR3, the DNA is TGTGCCAGCAGGGGCCCAAGCTCTGGAAACACCATATATTTT. As protein: CASRGPSSGNTIYF. The V gene is TRBV19, the J gene TRBJ1-3, with D perhaps matching TRBD1 (6 bases). The germline V gene has CDR1 LNHDA and CDR2 SQIVND (reference sequence). V gave up 9 bases and J gave up 0 bases, with 12 bases separating them. The CDR3 has 14 residues.

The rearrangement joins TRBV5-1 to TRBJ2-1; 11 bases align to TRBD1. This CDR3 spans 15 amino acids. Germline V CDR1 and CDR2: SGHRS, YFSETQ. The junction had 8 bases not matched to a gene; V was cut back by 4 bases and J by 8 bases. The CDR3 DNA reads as TGCGCCAGCAGCCTGGGGACAGGGGGAGGTCATGAGCAGTTCTTC. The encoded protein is CASSLGTGGGHEQFF.